This TCR beta chain was identified in a study of blood T cell repertoires in COVID-19. The V gene's germline CDR1 is SQVTM and CDR2 ANQGSEA. This CDR3 has 14 amino acids. V was clipped by 4 bases and J by 2 bases, with 13 bases between them. Clones were read by immunoSEQ multiplex PCR, and TCRdb kept only the in-frame ones, dropping some. The sample has 300,000 or so clones; 90% are singletons. This TCR derives from a woman aged 35 to 49 with acute or convalescent COVID-19. Sequencing used peripheral blood. The rearrangement uses TRBV29-1 and TRBJ2-3, with TRBD1 as a possible D gene (5 bases). The CDR3 nucleotides read TGCAGCGTTGCGGCTCAGGGCAACACAGATACGCAGTATTTT. Translated: CSVAAQGNTDTQYF.